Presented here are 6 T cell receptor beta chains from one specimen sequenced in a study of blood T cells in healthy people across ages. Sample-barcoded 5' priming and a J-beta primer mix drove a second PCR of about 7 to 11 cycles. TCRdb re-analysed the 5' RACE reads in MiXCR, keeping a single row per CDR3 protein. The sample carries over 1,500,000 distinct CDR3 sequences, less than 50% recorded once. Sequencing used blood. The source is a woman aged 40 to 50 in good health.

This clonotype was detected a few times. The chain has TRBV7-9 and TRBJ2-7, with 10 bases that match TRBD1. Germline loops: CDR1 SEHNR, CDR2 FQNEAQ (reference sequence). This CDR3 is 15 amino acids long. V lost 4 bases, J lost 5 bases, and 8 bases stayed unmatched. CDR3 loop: CASSSTGTGEHEQYF. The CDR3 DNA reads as TGTGCCAGCAGCTCTACCGGGACAGGGGAACACGAGCAGTACTTC.

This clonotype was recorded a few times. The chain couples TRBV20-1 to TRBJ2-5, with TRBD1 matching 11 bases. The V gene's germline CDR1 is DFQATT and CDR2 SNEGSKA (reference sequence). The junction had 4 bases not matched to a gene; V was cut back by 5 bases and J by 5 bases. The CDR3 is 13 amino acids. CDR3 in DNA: TGCAGTGCTCAGGACAGGGGGCTGGAGACCCAGTACTTC. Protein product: CSAQDRGLETQYF.

The CDR3 loop is CASSFSTGGGETQYF. The CDR3 DNA reads TGCGCCAGCAGCTTTTCTACAGGGGGTGGGGAGACCCAGTACTTC. V is TRBV5-1 and J is TRBJ2-5; 8 bases match TRBD1. The CDR3 spans 15 residues. CDR1 is SGHRS, CDR2 YFSETQ, per germline. V lost 2 bases to trimming and J lost 5 bases; unmatched junction nucleotides: 8.

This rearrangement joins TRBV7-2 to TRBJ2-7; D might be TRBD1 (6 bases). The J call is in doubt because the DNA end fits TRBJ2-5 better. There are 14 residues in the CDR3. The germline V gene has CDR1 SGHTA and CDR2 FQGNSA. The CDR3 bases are TGTGCCAGCAGCGCTCAGGCAGGGGCAGAGACCCAGTACTTC. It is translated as CASSAQAGAETQYF.

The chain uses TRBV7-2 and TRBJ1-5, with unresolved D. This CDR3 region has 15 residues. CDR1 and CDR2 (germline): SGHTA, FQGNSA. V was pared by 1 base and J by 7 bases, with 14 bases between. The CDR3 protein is CASSLVKAREQPQHF. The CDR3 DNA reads TGTGCCAGCAGCTTAGTAAAGGCTAGGGAACAGCCCCAGCATTTT.

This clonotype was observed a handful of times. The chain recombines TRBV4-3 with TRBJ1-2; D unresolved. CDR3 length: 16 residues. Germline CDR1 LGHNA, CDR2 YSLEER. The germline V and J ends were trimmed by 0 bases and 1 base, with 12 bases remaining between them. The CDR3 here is CASSQDRRTDNYGYTF. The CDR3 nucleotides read TGCGCCAGCAGCCAAGATAGAAGGACTGATAACTATGGCTACACCTTC.